Given below is one TCR beta chain in context. What it binds is unknown. These data originate in a study of cytomegalovirus exposure and HLA in healthy donors. Study-wide background: From donors who were HLA-typed, an early data release held about 89 million unique TCRs. Overall study results and limits: It was in a later analysis that TCR association rates were seen to vary by HLA locus, highest for DRB1 and lowest for HLA-C.

60 Vbeta and 13 Jbeta primers were used in PCR. The method was immunoSEQ multiplex PCR; TCRdb's version includes in-frame clones alone and lacks a portion of them. The sample carries around 76,000 clones, nearly 80% recorded once. The CDR3 covers 15 residues. The J segment lost 4 bases and the V segment lost 3 bases, leaving 7 bases of the junction unmatched. Per germline, CDR1 GTSNPN and CDR2 SVGIG (reference sequence). The chain employs TRBV30 and TRBJ1-4; 8 nucleotides align to TRBD1. This clonotype originated in a woman between 35 and 50 years old in good health and CMV-seropositive. Sequencing was carried out using PBMCs. The CDR3 DNA reads as TGTGCCTGGAGGCGGGGACAGGTCGGTAATGAAAAACTGTTTTTT. It translates to CAWRRGQVGNEKLFF.